This TCR beta chain was sequenced for a study of T cells in women clearing cervical HPV infection (dated by TCRdb to the late 2010s). For the study in its entirety: Cases were 20 to 25 women with histologically confirmed HPV16-related CIN3 or worse, including a couple of invasive cancers. Controls were 25 women whose single incident HPV16 infection cleared within 12 months without precancer or cancer developing. Blood from cases was drawn at the visit where the lesion was first identified, while blood from controls was drawn once the infection was no longer detected. Among cases, blood sampling occurred a median of about 150 days after lesion detection, with an interquartile range of roughly 85 to 220 days. Because only a few women had HLA typing data, the possibility that HLA type acted as a confounder could not be ruled out. The exploratory proof-of-principle case-control study was nested within the Guanacaste HPV Natural History Study in Costa Rica and compared TCR repertoires across cervical HPV16 outcomes. Cases and controls were matched on year of sample collection and on age within five years. Cases had a median age of around 34 years compared with roughly 41 for controls, and baseline characteristics showed no significant differences between the groups. The parent cohort enrolled about 9,900 women aged 18 or older in Guanacaste, Costa Rica, in about 1992 to 1994 and followed the women for seven years. As quality controls, five blinded duplicates were added to each group, bringing the total to 60 or so samples made up of some 50 participants and 10 or so replicates.

Per the germline V gene, LGHNA is the CDR1 and YNFKEQ is the CDR2. The CDR3 spans 12 residues, from the cysteine through the phenylalanine. Sequencing covers 27 bases of the CDR3, shown here with the frame starting at base 1. After removal of 5 bases from V and 7 bases from J, the junction retains 4 bases not matched to a gene. Broad study findings and their caveats: CIN3+ cases had significantly higher TCR repertoire richness than controls across sequencing depths, but evenness did not differ between the groups. Because of the cross-sectional design, the study could not determine whether the associations came before infection or resulted from infection, and neither effector/memory subsets nor HPV-specific T cells were isolated. By combining richness with V gene abundances, random forest classifiers separated cases from controls with an estimated AUC of roughly 0.8. TRBV6-7 relative abundance was lower in cases than in controls (approximately 0.1% versus 0.16%; Bonferroni P = 0.0008). T-cell numbers per sample were unknown, so richness differences could reflect varying T-cell content rather than repertoire biology.

Every participant had a single incident cervical HPV16 infection, and women with prevalent HPV16 infections were excluded. Cervical HPV DNA was detected by MY09/MY11 PCR and genotyped by dot-blot hybridization. Approximately 15 mL of heparinized blood were centrifuged, and the buffy coat was split into aliquots, frozen at -30 degrees C, and then kept at -80 degrees C. Genomic DNA was extracted from buffy coat specimens using QIAGEN kits. The immunoSEQ assay used multiplex PCR to amplify TCR beta CDR3 regions from an average of around 1.2 ug of genomic DNA per sample. The assay corrected primer bias using a complete synthetic TCR repertoire to establish an amplification baseline. The amplicons were sequenced using the Illumina platform. The original methods were these. Error correction of the sequences involved clustering with frequency ratios plus a modified nearest-neighbor algorithm, after which the sequences were analyzed in the immunoSEQ Analyzer using IMGT gene definitions. TCR richness and evenness were averaged over 20 rarefaction repeats at each rarefaction depth, excluding samples with fewer sequences than the depth. Wilcoxon rank sum tests with FDR correction were used to compare relative abundances of V, D and J genes between the groups. In the blinded duplicates, the intraclass correlation was approximately 96% for TCR richness and averaged about 80% across around 66 gene segments. TCRdb stores this immuneACCESS table with in-frame sequences only. Part of the clones is absent; in the studies checked, under half of the shortfall reflects unresolved V genes, and no reason is known for the rest. That table furnishes V, J and clone size, whereas the DNA furnished D and trimming. The table for this sample shows roughly 30,000 clones. 15% to 20% of the sample goes to the ten largest clones.

To note about this clone: Its cognate antigen has yet to be identified. Sequencing ends 3 residues short of the CDR3 end; the germline J gene provides the rest.

The specimen was blood buffy coat. This sequence uses TRBV4-2 and TRBJ1-1, with TRBD1 matching 7 junction bases. The TCR originated in a woman aged 18 to 75 with a cervical HPV16 infection that either progressed to CIN3+ or cleared (not recorded which). CDR3 bases read: TGTGCCAGCAGCTCCTGGGACAGTGAA. The translation is CASSSWDSE. The whole CDR3 sequence reads CASSSWDSEAFF.